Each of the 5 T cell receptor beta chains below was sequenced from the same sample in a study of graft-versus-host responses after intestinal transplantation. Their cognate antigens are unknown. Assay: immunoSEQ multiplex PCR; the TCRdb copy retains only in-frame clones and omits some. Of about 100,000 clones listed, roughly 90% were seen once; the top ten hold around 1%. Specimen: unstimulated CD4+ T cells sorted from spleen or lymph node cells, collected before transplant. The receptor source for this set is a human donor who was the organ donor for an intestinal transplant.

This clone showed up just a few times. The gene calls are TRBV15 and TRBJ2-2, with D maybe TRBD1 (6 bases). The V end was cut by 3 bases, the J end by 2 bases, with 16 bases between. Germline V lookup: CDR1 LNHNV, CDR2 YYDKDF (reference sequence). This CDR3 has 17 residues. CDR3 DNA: TGTGCCACCAGCAGTGGGTTCGAACAGGGAAACACCGGGGAGCTGTTTTTT. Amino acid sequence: CATSSGFEQGNTGELFF.

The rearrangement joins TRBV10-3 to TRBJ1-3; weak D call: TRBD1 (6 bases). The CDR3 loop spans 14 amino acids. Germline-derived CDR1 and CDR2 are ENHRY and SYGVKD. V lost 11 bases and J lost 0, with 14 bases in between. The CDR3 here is CACTGFLSGNTIYF. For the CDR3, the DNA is TGTGCCTGCACAGGGTTCCTCTCTGGAAACACCATATATTTT.

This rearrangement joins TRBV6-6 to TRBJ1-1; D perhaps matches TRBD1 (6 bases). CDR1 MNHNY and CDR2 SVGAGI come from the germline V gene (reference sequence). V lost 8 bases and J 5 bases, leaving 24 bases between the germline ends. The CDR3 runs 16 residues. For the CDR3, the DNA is TGTGCCAGCCGAGGGACCCCAGGGGACACCTCAACTGAAGCTTTCTTT. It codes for CASRGTPGDTSTEAFF.

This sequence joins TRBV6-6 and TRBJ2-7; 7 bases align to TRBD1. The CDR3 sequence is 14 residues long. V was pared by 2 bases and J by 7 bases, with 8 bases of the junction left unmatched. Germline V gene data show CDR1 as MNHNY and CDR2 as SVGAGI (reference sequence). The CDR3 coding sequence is TGTGCCAGCAGTTACCCTGGGACAGTTTCAGAGCAGTACTTC. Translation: CASSYPGTVSEQYF.

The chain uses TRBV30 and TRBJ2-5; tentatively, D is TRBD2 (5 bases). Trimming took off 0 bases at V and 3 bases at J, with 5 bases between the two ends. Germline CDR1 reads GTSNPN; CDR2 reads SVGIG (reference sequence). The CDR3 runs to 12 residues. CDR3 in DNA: TGTGCCTGGAGTGTCGGGAAAGAGACCCAGTACTTC. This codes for CAWSVGKETQYF.